Each of the 27 T cell receptor beta chains below was sequenced from the same sample in a study of blood T cell repertoires in COVID-19. Only in-frame clones appear in the TCRdb table, and some are missing; sequencing was by immunoSEQ multiplex PCR. The repertoire holds some 130,000 clones, with 65% to 90% as singletons. The sequencing sample was made of peripheral blood. The receptors shown here come from a man at least 80 years old with acute or convalescent COVID-19.

The chain uses TRBV5-5 and TRBJ1-6, with no clear D. This CDR3 is 16 amino acids long. V lost 4 bases and J lost 0, with 11 bases in between. The germline gives CDR1 SGHKS, CDR2 YYEKEE (reference sequence). The CDR3: CASSETVSSYNSPLHF. The CDR3 DNA reads TGTGCCAGCAGCGAAACAGTGAGCTCCTATAATTCACCCCTCCACTTT.

J is TRBJ2-1 and V is TRBV6-5; D perhaps matches TRBD2 (6 bases). The CDR3 is made up of 13 amino acids. Germline CDR1 reads MNHEY; CDR2 reads SVGAGI. V gave up 8 bases and J gave up 5 bases, with 13 bases separating them. This chain's CDR3 is CASEGSGDNEQFF. CDR3 sequence (DNA): TGTGCCAGCGAGGGTAGCGGAGACAATGAGCAGTTCTTC.

The CDR3 coding sequence is TGTGCCAGCAGCTACACAGGGGTAGGTTATTATGGCTACACCTTC. It translates to CASSYTGVGYYGYTF. The chain recombines TRBV5-6 with TRBJ1-2; 7 bases align to TRBD1. The germline CDR1 and CDR2 sequences are SGHDT and YYEEEE. V shed 3 bases and J 5 bases; nucleotides not matched to a gene: 10. The length of the CDR3 is 15 residues.

The gene calls are TRBV27 and TRBJ2-7, with D possibly being TRBD2 (5 bases). This CDR3 has 13 residues. The germline V and J ends were trimmed by 7 bases and 2 bases, with 12 bases remaining between them. The V gene's germline CDR1 is MNHEY and CDR2 SMNVEV (reference sequence). DNA for the CDR3: TGTGCCAGCATGAGGGAGAGCCCCTACGAGCAGTACTTC. Translated: CASMRESPYEQYF.

The CDR3 is CASVGVAGTEAFF. In nucleotides, the CDR3 is TGTGCCAGCGTCGGGGTCGCGGGGACTGAAGCTTTCTTT. The chain carries TRBV3-1 (or the pseudogene TRBV3-2) and TRBJ1-1; D gene unclear. V lost 8 bases and J lost 5, with 15 bases in between. Germline CDR1 is LGHDT and CDR2 is YNNKEL (reference sequence). This CDR3 has 13 amino acids.

V is TRBV15 and J is TRBJ2-7; 12 positions agree with TRBD2. The CDR3 has 18 residues. With V trimmed by 0 bases and J by 1 base, 7 bases remained unmatched. Germline CDR1 and CDR2: LNHNV and YYDKDF (reference sequence). The CDR3 nucleotides read TGTGCCACCAGCAGAGATGTAACTAGCGGGAGGTTTTCCTACGAGCAGTACTTC. It yields the protein CATSRDVTSGRFSYEQYF.

J is TRBJ2-3 and V is TRBV29-1, with a possible D match to TRBD1 (5 bases). The CDR3 length is 12 residues. V dropped 6 bases and J dropped 3 bases, with 10 bases sitting between them. The germline V gene has CDR1 SQVTM and CDR2 ANQGSEA. The CDR3 coding sequence is TGCAGCGTCGGCGACAGAACAGATACGCAGTATTTT. Translation gives CSVGDRTDTQYF.

The J gene is TRBJ1-1, the V gene TRBV11-3, with 7 nucleotides matching TRBD1. CDR1 and CDR2 from the germline V gene are SGHNT and YENEEA. CDR3 length: 14 residues. The trim removed 2 bases at V and 2 bases at J, leaving 2 bases unmatched. Here the CDR3 reads CASSLQGGNTEAFF. The CDR3 DNA sequence: TGTGCCAGCAGCTTACAGGGGGGTAACACTGAAGCTTTCTTT.

The V gene is TRBV6-5, the J gene TRBJ1-6; the D is unclear. CDR1 is MNHEY and CDR2 is SVGAGI in the germline V gene. The CDR3 covers 14 residues. V was trimmed by 8 bases and J by 1 base, leaving 9 bases between them. This chain's CDR3 is CASVRESYNSPLHF. The CDR3 region has the DNA TGTGCCAGCGTAAGGGAGTCCTATAATTCACCCCTCCACTTT.

The chain carries TRBV29-1 and TRBJ1-1; 9 bases are a match to TRBD1. CDR3 size: 13 residues. V shed 7 bases, J shed 3 bases, and the junction held 6 bases outside the gene matches. CDR1 is SQVTM and CDR2 is ANQGSEA in the germline V gene. The CDR3 spells CSASTGGDTEAFF. As DNA, the CDR3 is TGCAGCGCCTCGACAGGGGGAGACACTGAAGCTTTCTTT.

This clone occurred once. The chain is built from TRBV11-3 and TRBJ1-1; 8 positions match TRBD1. Germline V CDR1 and CDR2: SGHNT, YENEEA. The CDR3 is 12 residues long. V shed 6 bases and J 6 bases; nucleotides not matched to a gene: 3. The CDR3 loop is CASSRQGSEAFF. DNA of the CDR3: TGTGCCAGCAGTCGACAGGGGTCTGAAGCTTTCTTT.

The chain carries TRBV5-5 and TRBJ1-4, with 7 bases fitting TRBD1. The germline V gene encodes CDR1 SGHKS and CDR2 YYEKEE (reference sequence). The CDR3 has 15 residues. With 2 bases clipped from V and 5 bases from J, the junction kept 6 bases outside the gene matches. In DNA, the CDR3 is TGTGCCAGCAGCTTCTCGGGACAGATCAATGAAAAACTGTTTTTT. Protein sequence: CASSFSGQINEKLFF.

The genes are TRBV3-1 (or the pseudogene TRBV3-2) and TRBJ1-2; D not resolved. V lost 1 base to trimming and J lost 4 bases, with 13 bases between them. The V gene's germline CDR1 is LGHDT and CDR2 YNNKEL (reference sequence). The CDR3 is 15 amino acids. The CDR3 bases are TGTGCCAGCAGCCAAGTGGAGGGAGGGATCTATGGCTACACCTTC. It translates to CASSQVEGGIYGYTF.

This chain connects TRBV25-1 to TRBJ1-2; D is perhaps TRBD1 (6 bases). The CDR3 is 13 residues long. Trimming stripped 0 bases from V and 6 bases from J, with 8 bases between. Germline V CDR1 and CDR2: MGHDK, SYGVNS. The CDR3 loop is CASSEYQGNGYTF. The CDR3 bases are TGTGCCAGCAGTGAATACCAGGGGAATGGCTACACCTTC.

The chain joins TRBV2 to TRBJ2-2; 9 bases map to TRBD2. The V gene's germline CDR1 is SNHLY and CDR2 FYNNEI. The trim removed 10 bases at V and 6 bases at J, leaving 12 bases unmatched. There are 15 residues in the CDR3. This chain's CDR3 is CATRSGSGGSGELFF. The CDR3 DNA reads TGTGCCACAAGATCGGGAAGCGGGGGGTCCGGGGAGCTGTTTTTT.

The chain employs TRBV7-9 and TRBJ2-5, with D perhaps matching TRBD1 (6 bases). The germline V gene encodes CDR1 SEHNR and CDR2 FQNEAQ (reference sequence). The CDR3 has 14 amino acids. V shed 3 bases and J shed 4 bases, with 12 bases lying between them. The CDR3 coding sequence is TGTGCCAGCAGCTTTGATGGCAGGGGAGAGACCCAGTACTTC. The encoded protein is CASSFDGRGETQYF.

The chain has TRBV12-3 or TRBV12-4 and TRBJ1-1; 7 nucleotides align to TRBD1. The CDR3 is 13 amino acids. With V trimmed by 7 bases and J by 4 bases, 6 bases remained unmatched. CDR3 residues: CASMLQGFTEAFF. The CDR3, as DNA: TGTGCCAGCATGTTACAGGGGTTCACTGAAGCTTTCTTT.

V and J are TRBV12-5 and TRBJ2-7; D ambiguous. The V end was cut by 4 bases, the J end by 2 bases, with 9 bases between. The CDR3 length is 13 residues. Germline assignment: CDR1 LGHNT and CDR2 FRNRAP. CDR3 DNA: TGTGCTAGTGGTTCCTCGATAGCCTACGAGCAGTACTTC. As protein: CASGSSIAYEQYF.

This chain uses TRBV12-3 or TRBV12-4 with TRBJ1-1; weak D call: TRBD1 (5 bases). Trimming left V 6 bases short and J 5 bases short, with 13 bases between. This CDR3 has 13 residues. The CDR3 DNA sequence: TGTGCCAGCAGAAGACGGGAGGGGACTGAAGCTTTCTTT. Protein sequence: CASRRREGTEAFF.

V is TRBV7-9 and J is TRBJ1-2, with unresolved D. Per the germline V gene, CDR1 is SEHNR and CDR2 is FQNEAQ (reference sequence). Trimming removed 2 bases from V and 5 bases from J, with 6 bases in between. The CDR3 is 12 amino acids. CDR3 protein: CASSLLYYGYTF. The DNA for the CDR3 is TGTGCCAGCAGCTTACTCTATTATGGCTACACCTTC.

This clone came up once. The rearrangement links TRBV19 to TRBJ2-1; TRBD1 matches 8 bases. Trimming took 3 bases from V and 2 from J; bases not matched to a gene: 3. This CDR3 contains 15 residues. Germline CDR1 reads LNHDA; CDR2 reads SQIVND (reference sequence). CDR3: CASSMTGEPYNEQFF. The CDR3 DNA is TGTGCCAGTAGTATGACAGGGGAACCCTACAATGAGCAGTTCTTC. The variable domain in full, completed from reference TRBV19 and TRBJ2-1, reads DGGITQSPKYLFRKEGQNVTLSCEQNLNHDAMYWYRQDPGQGLRLIYYSQIVNDFQKGDIAEGYSVSREKKESFPLTVTSAQKNPTAFYLCASSMTGEPYNEQFFGPGTRLTVL.

The chain has TRBV7-2 and TRBJ2-1; 9 nucleotides align to TRBD2. Germline CDR1 and CDR2: SGHTA and FQGNSA. The V and J ends lost 5 bases and 9 bases, in that order; junction bases with no gene match: 14. The CDR3 is 16 amino acids. In DNA form, the CDR3 reads TGTGCCAGCAGCCCCAGGGGGGCGGGAGGGCCGGGTGAGCAGTTCTTC. Its protein product is CASSPRGAGGPGEQFF.

This clone occurred a few times. The genes are TRBV2 and TRBJ1-2, with D maybe TRBD1 (5 bases). Trimming left V 7 bases short and J 5 bases short, with 20 bases between. Germline V gene lookup returns CDR1 SNHLY and CDR2 FYNNEI. The CDR3 runs 15 residues. CDR3 sequence (DNA): TGTGCCAGCACCAGGGAGGGGCGGTTTGGGTATGGCTACACCTTC. Translation: CASTREGRFGYGYTF.

The rearrangement joins TRBV7-7 to TRBJ2-7; 7 nucleotides line up with TRBD1. Germline V gene sequence: CDR1 SSHAT, CDR2 FNYEAQ (reference sequence). This CDR3 has 13 residues. Losses at the gene ends were 4 bases for V and 1 base for J; bases not matched to a gene: 1. CDR3 nucleotides: TGTGCCAGCAGCTCGGGACAGTCCTACGAGCAGTACTTC. It specifies CASSSGQSYEQYF.

The genes are TRBV19 and TRBJ1-2; 9 bases map to TRBD1. There are 17 residues in the CDR3. The V gene's germline CDR1 is LNHDA and CDR2 SQIVND (reference sequence). V trimming: 5 bases; J trimming: 3 bases; junction bases outside the gene matches: 13. The chain's CDR3 is CASSQVRDRVDDYGYTF. Written as DNA, the CDR3 is TGTGCCAGTAGTCAGGTCCGGGACAGGGTTGATGACTATGGCTACACCTTC.

V usage is TRBV5-5 and J usage is TRBJ1-1, with D perhaps matching TRBD1 (6 bases). V was trimmed by 3 bases and J by 5 bases, leaving 14 bases between them. Looked up from germline, CDR1 is SGHKS and CDR2 is YYEKEE (reference sequence). The CDR3 is 14 residues long. CDR3 loop: CASSWGPGGTEAFF. The DNA for the CDR3 is TGTGCCAGCAGCTGGGGGCCGGGGGGTACTGAAGCTTTCTTT. Supplemented by reference TRBV5-5 and TRBJ1-1, the full variable domain reads DAGVTQSPTHLIKTRGQQVTLRCSPISGHKSVSWYQQVLGQGPQFIFQYYEKEERGRGNFPDRFSARQFPNYSSELNVNALLLGDSALYLCASSWGPGGTEAFFGQGTRLTVV.

The V gene is TRBV29-1, the J gene TRBJ2-1; possible D gene TRBD2, 5 bases. The CDR3 spans 11 residues. CDR1 and CDR2 from the germline V gene are SQVTM and ANQGSEA. V lost 6 bases, J lost 13 bases, and 16 bases lay in between. CDR3 DNA sequence: TGCAGCGTCGATACCGGGATGGCTCAGTTCTTC. This translates into CSVDTGMAQFF.